Shown below are 7 T cell receptor beta chains from a single sample sequenced in a study of regulatory T cells in long-lasting Graves disease. Construction of the TCR beta libraries employed iRepertoire HTBI primers in conjunction with Arm-PCR of CDR3 regions. TCRdb processed the multiplex PCR reads anew with MiXCR; each CDR3 protein has one entry. The data show about 610,000 distinct CDR3 sequences, 15% to 20% seen once. Time point defined: newly diagnosed GD, antithyroid drugs for less than 3 months. PBMC-derived RNA was used for the TCR library. Separately, the same data were catalogued under a study of T cells in Graves' hyperthyroidism and ophthalmopathy.

Sequenced material: peripheral blood mononuclear cells (PBMCs), taken at new diagnosis, from a patient treated with antithyroid drugs. These receptors were taken from a man younger than 35 with Graves disease.

The chain combines TRBV5-1 with TRBJ2-1; D uncertain. Germline CDR1 SGHRS, CDR2 YFSETQ. This CDR3 region has 14 residues. Trimming pared 2 bases from V and 7 bases from J, leaving 13 bases between. In nucleotides, the CDR3 is TGCGCCAGCAGCTTTCGCAGGACGAGGAATGAGCAGTTCTTC. It yields the protein CASSFRRTRNEQFF. Drawing the rest from reference TRBV5-1 and TRBJ2-1, the complete variable domain is KAGVTQTPRYLIKTRGQQVTLSCSPISGHRSVSWYQQTPGQGLQFLFEYFSETQRNKGNFPGRFSGRQFSNSRSEMNVSTLELGDSALYLCASSFRRTRNEQFFGPGTRLTVL.

V and J are TRBV5-1 and TRBJ2-3; 10 nucleotides align to TRBD2. The CDR3 runs to 14 residues. V lost 5 bases, J lost 2 bases, and 2 bases stayed unmatched. Germline CDR1 and CDR2: SGHRS and YFSETQ. CDR3 region: CASRLAGSTDTQYF. The CDR3 region has the DNA TGCGCCAGCAGACTAGCGGGATCCACAGATACGCAGTATTTT.

The rearrangement joins TRBV20-1 to TRBJ2-3; 11 nucleotides agree with TRBD2. Losses at the gene ends were 2 bases for V and 1 base for J; bases not matched to a gene: 2. From germline, CDR1 is DFQATT and CDR2 SNEGSKA (reference sequence). The CDR3 is 15 amino acids. The chain's CDR3 is CSARRGLAGTDTQYF. The DNA of the CDR3 is TGCAGTGCTAGAAGGGGACTAGCGGGCACAGATACGCAGTATTTT.

In its sample, this clonotype was seen a few times. The chain carries TRBV7-9 and TRBJ1-4, with D perhaps TRBD1 (6 bases). Trimming removed 9 bases from V and 6 bases from J, with 14 bases in between. The CDR3 runs 13 residues. The V gene's germline CDR1 is SEHNR and CDR2 FQNEAQ (reference sequence). Here the CDR3 DNA reads TGTGCCAGTACTATGGACAGTGATGAAAAACTGTTTTTT. As protein: CASTMDSDEKLFF. The variable domain in full, with the rest retrieved from reference TRBV7-9 and TRBJ1-4, is DTGVSQNPRHKITKRGQNVTFRCDPISEHNRLYWYRQTLGQGPEFLTYFQNEAQLEKSRLLSDRFSAERPKGSFSTLEIQRTEQGDSAMYLCASTMDSDEKLFFGSGTQLSVL.

The rearrangement joins TRBV10-2 to TRBJ2-1; D remains ambiguous. CDR1 is WSHSY and CDR2 is SAAADI in the germline V gene. The CDR3 contains 13 residues. Deletions cut 3 bases from V and 10 bases from J, with 13 bases between. The CDR3: CASSETARYEQFF. CDR3 sequence (DNA): TGCGCCAGCAGTGAAACCGCCAGATACGAGCAGTTCTTC.

The rearrangement joins TRBV5-1 to TRBJ2-1; TRBD2 agrees at 7 bases. From germline, CDR1 is SGHRS and CDR2 YFSETQ. This CDR3 is built from 17 residues. With V trimmed by 2 bases and J by 4 bases, 12 bases remained unmatched. In nucleotides, the CDR3 is TGCGCCAGCAGCTTTGGTGCGACGGGAGGATCGTACAATGAGCAGTTCTTC. Translation gives CASSFGATGGSYNEQFF.

This clonotype was seen at least ten times. The rearrangement links TRBV13 to TRBJ2-7, with TRBD2 identical over 11 bases. The CDR3 covers 15 residues. Per germline, CDR1 PRHDT and CDR2 FYEKMQ (reference sequence). V dropped 5 bases and J dropped 2; count of bases not matched to a gene: 5. The CDR3 region has the DNA TGTGCCAGCAGCGACGGGACTAGCGGACCCTACGAGCAGTACTTC. Protein: CASSDGTSGPYEQYF.